This T cell receptor (beta chain) was sequenced for a study of cytomegalovirus exposure and HLA in healthy donors (dated by TCRdb to about 2017). Looking at the study overall: An earlier analysis of a few hundred of the donors reported 276 Gb of sequence data and 90 million to 120 million unique TCR beta sequences obtained from around 180 million T cells. About 300 gigabases of sequencing data and 80 million or so unique TCR sequences were included in an early release covering several hundred HLA-typed donors. Of the 398 genotyped donors, around 81% fell in the genetic ancestry cluster associated with self-reported Caucasian donors. The study aimed to test whether cataloging public T cell receptors could reveal signatures of past pathogen exposure. The study used immunosequencing to profile the T cell repertoires of 666 subjects and linked those repertoires to cytomegalovirus serostatus. In addition to the first cohort of around 670 subjects, a separate validation cohort of about 120 different subjects was used. To predict cytomegalovirus infection status, the study brought together high-throughput TCR immunosequencing, statistical association of individual TCRs with disease status, and machine learning. In a later analysis, previously published TCR beta repertoires from 600 to 850 donors were re-analyzed and high-resolution HLA genotyping was added so that TCR occurrence patterns could be studied. In the later analysis, no new phenotypic data were used to find candidate immune exposures; instead, reliance was placed on TCR beta sequences and their occurrence across donors. To decide whether each TCR beta V gene segment behaved as functional or pseudogenic, an earlier analysis of some 600 of the donors relied on high-throughput TCR beta sequencing. Donor age, sex, ethnicity and CMV serostatus were compiled together with the repertoire data. In a later genetic analysis, genome-wide SNP genotypes for about three fifths of the 666 donors were used, and that subset was treated as a discovery cohort. All discovery cohort repertoires had been generated on a single sequencing platform. HLA typing included class I and class II loci at four-digit resolution. Typing coverage differed by locus: A, B, C, DRB1 and DQB1 were typed in roughly 629-640 donors, DQA1 in approximately 520, DPA1 in around 580, and DPB1 in just under 490. Because of strong linkage in the cohort, four to six DR-DQ haplotypes were treated as single units for association and clustering. Among 398 genotyped donors of the cohort, an average of approximately 230,000 unique TCR beta nucleotide sequences were sequenced per donor, roughly 18% of them non-productive. Study-wide findings and limitations: While some public TCRs were present in many individuals, most TCR sequences turned up only very rarely across donors. In this cohort, only TCR beta chains were sequenced, and detectable features were limited by the absence of alpha or paired-chain data. For the cohort, immune exposure information was limited to CMV serostatus. Sequencing depth was assumed to be roughly uniform across donors in the presence/absence analyses, though that assumption may not hold. Strong co-occurrence of HLA alleles, especially DR and DQ, made assigning TCR associations to individual alleles difficult. Three of the identified cytomegalovirus-associated TCR beta chains were confirmed in vitro to be specific for cytomegalovirus antigens. Linkage disequilibrium might explain the correlated functional status among segregating V segments, but an unknown experimental factor could not be excluded. An earlier analysis of some 590 of the donors showed that most TCR beta V segments appeared in productive rearrangements either about 87% or about 30% of the time, which broadly matched IMGT annotations. A later genetic analysis reported fewer N-insertions in productive TCRs among donors in an Asian-associated ancestry cluster than the approximately 670-donor mean. The study gave a list of around 170 TCR beta chains associated with cytomegalovirus. According to a later analysis, TCR association rates differed among HLA loci, with DRB1 alleles showing the most associated TCRs and HLA-C alleles showing the fewest. The 87-base-pair reads could not distinguish some IMGT-functional V segments, including TRBV6-2 and TRBV6-3, so those segments were excluded. In a later analysis, most CMV-associated TCR beta chains were found to appear HLA-restricted, with HLA associations seemingly driven largely by CMV exposure. The classifier was reported to diagnose cytomegalovirus status with high specificity and sensitivity in both the original cohort and the validation cohort. At a false discovery rate of 0.05, a later analysis linked 15,000 to 20,000 TCR beta sequences to specific HLA alleles. Several of the top co-occurrence clusters appeared to be linked to parvovirus B19, influenza, CMV and Epstein-Barr virus, according to a later analysis. Because HLA typing was missing for some donors at each locus, association tests included only the typed subset. A further reported finding was that TCR beta sequences accurately predicted the HLA-A and HLA-B alleles for most subjects in the first cohort. A group of highly shared sequence variants was considered likely to be a technical artifact of the sequencing pipeline. A later genetic analysis associated a missense DCLRE1C variant with V-gene and J-gene trimming of TCR beta chains, and an independent cohort replicated the association. The earlier analysis of fewer than 750 of the donors excluded roughly 16 rarely observed V segments, including chromosome 9 orphons, because counts were too low. Compared with equally common non-associated chains, HLA-associated TCR beta chains in a later analysis were more clonally expanded and had lower generation probabilities. The authors suggested that the approach could potentially be generalized to other disease states and immunological phenotypes.

The library was obtained by the immunoSEQ multiplex PCR assay. The multiplex PCR relied on a mix of 60 forward primers for TCR Vbeta segments and 13 reverse primers for TCR Jbeta segments. Amplification of the CDR3 region of rearranged TCR beta genes was performed with a multiplex PCR assay on genomic DNA. The Illumina HiSeq System was used to sequence the amplified TCR beta libraries as 87-base-pair reads. As for the authors' bioinformatics: Across the 670 or so repertoires, a later analysis counted 80 million or so unique TCR beta chains, some 11 million of which were shared by at least two donors. Raw reads were error-corrected and collapsed into unique sequences with a nearest-neighbor algorithm that merged closely related sequences to remove PCR and sequencing errors. To assign V, D and J gene segments, CDR3 sequences were aligned to IMGT reference sequences. Each retained sequence needed at least a six-nucleotide match to both a V gene segment and a J gene segment. A rearrangement counted as productive if the CDR3 had no stop codons and remained in frame with V and J, and every other rearrangement counted as non-productive. CDR3 was defined by IMGT convention, running from the second conserved V-encoded cysteine to the conserved J-encoded phenylalanine. The earlier analysis of 500 to 650 of the donors excluded any sequence lacking an unambiguous match to a single V gene segment. In an earlier analysis of several hundred of the donors, V segments were called functional above 56.7% productive rearrangements and were called segregating when the between-donor standard deviation exceeded 5%. A statistical classification framework was developed to diagnose cytomegalovirus status using the catalog of TCR beta chain sequences. In a later analysis, V and J genes were assigned by comparing TCR nucleotide sequences against IMGT/GENE-DB human TR gene sequences. Using the TCRdist pipeline, a later analysis assigned CDR3 sequences along with most-parsimonious VDJ recombination scenarios. In a later analysis, every TCR beta chain was defined by the combination of its CDR3 amino acid sequence and its V-gene family, and reads without a unique V-gene family were dropped. To address suspected cross-contamination and a sequencing artifact, a later analysis removed roughly 640 highly shared, low-generation-probability nucleotide sequences. In a later analysis, a clonal expansion index for each public chain was calculated from normalized within-repertoire ranks of inferred template counts. In a later analysis, generation probabilities were computed with a VDJ recombination model fitted to out-of-frame rearrangements, and the resulting probabilities were checked against IGoR. In a later analysis, TCR-TCR, TCR-HLA and TCR-CMV co-occurrence was scored with hypergeometric tests, and a repertoire-size bias correction was applied to TCR pairs. A later analysis estimated false discovery rates by permuting HLA or CMV assignments 20 times. In a later analysis, co-occurring TCRs were grouped using DBSCAN, and TCRdist sequence similarity was added for clustering within HLA-allele-positive subsets. Co-occurrence clustering excluded repertoires with fewer than 30,000 or more than 120,000 public chains, plus five with anomalous nucleotide sharing. TCRdb carries this immuneACCESS record with in-frame sequences only. Its versions omit some clonotypes, under half of them owing to an unresolved V gene in the studies checked, with the rest unexplained. V, J and clone size derive from that table, while D and trimming were established from the DNA sequence. This sample is represented by roughly 230,000 clones; about nine tenths of them were singletons. The ten largest clones take up less than 2% of the sample.

The cohort consisted of hundreds of healthy bone marrow donors. At the time of sampling, all cohort members were nominally healthy, though unrecorded immune exposures were likely present. The donor tested CMV seronegative, placing the donor among the roughly 400 seronegative members of the cohort. Every donor gave a peripheral blood sample, and the peripheral blood mononuclear cells from that sample were used for TCR beta sequencing. The Qiagen DNeasy Blood Extraction Kit was used to extract genomic DNA from the blood cell samples. The germline V gene yields MNHNS for CDR1 and SASEGT for CDR2. V and J are trimmed by 2 bases and 1 base, and the gene matches miss 1 base of the junction. The CDR3 runs 15 amino acids, cysteine and phenylalanine included. Solely the CDR3 DNA is kept, with 45 bases framed from the first base. Details on this clone: No cognate antigen has been identified for it. Base quality data are lacking; no much larger clone is found one base away.

This TCR was sampled from a girl aged 2 to 10 in good health and CMV-seronegative. This receptor chain uses TRBV6-1 and TRBJ1-5, with 8 middle bases fitting TRBD1. Sample: PBMCs. The DNA sequence is TGTGCCAGCAGTGAATACAGGGGGAGCAATCAGCCCCAGCATTTT. This yields the protein CASSEYRGSNQPQHF.